The rows below give T cell receptor beta chains drawn from one sample of a study of shared clonotypes between healthy human individuals. Method: immunoSEQ multiplex PCR; TCRdb's copy keeps in-frame clones and lacks some. The sample records about 1,800,000 clones, approximately 95% being singletons. Sequences were obtained from naive CD8+ T cells sorted from blood. The receptors derive from a man between 18 and 35 years old in good health. CDR3s include the opening cysteine and the closing phenylalanine or tryptophan. D genes are given only for firm matches. Expanded clones get a size class; other rows say once, few or many, or leave the size out.

TRBV7-8	TRBJ2-6	TRBD1	.	CASSSTGGSGANVLTF	TGTGCCAGCAGCTCTACAGGGGGCTCTGGGGCCAACGTCCTGACTTTC
TRBV11-2	TRBJ1-3	.	few	CASSSLGDTIYF	TGTGCCAGCAGTTCGCTGGGGGACACCATATATTTT
TRBV7-2	TRBJ2-3	TRBD2	.	CASSRLAALTDTQYF	TGTGCCAGCAGCCGACTAGCGGCCCTCACAGATACGCAGTATTTT
TRBV5-6	TRBJ2-5	.	once	CASSFTQETQYF	TGTGCCAGCAGCTTTACACAAGAGACCCAGTACTTC
TRBV11-1	TRBJ1-1	TRBD1	once	CASSGTGGSEAFF	TGTGCCAGCAGCGGGACAGGGGGGTCTGAAGCTTTCTTT
TRBV13	TRBJ2-2	TRBD2	.	CASSDGLEGTGELFF	TGTGCCAGCAGCGACGGACTAGAGGGCACCGGGGAGCTGTTTTTT
TRBV4-3	TRBJ2-1	TRBD2	.	CASSQDTSDYEQFF	TGCGCCAGCAGCCAAGATACTAGCGACTATGAGCAGTTCTTC
TRBV5-4	TRBJ2-7	TRBD2	.	CASRPGYSGVNEQYF	TGTGCCAGCAGACCGGGTTATAGCGGGGTCAACGAGCAGTACTTC
TRBV9	TRBJ2-7	.	once	CASSVGTEYEQYF	TGTGCCAGCAGCGTAGGAACGGAATACGAGCAGTACTTC
TRBV6-6	TRBJ2-3	.	.	CASSGEGGDTQYF	TGTGCCAGCAGTGGGGAGGGGGGGGATACGCAGTATTTT
TRBV27	TRBJ2-5	.	.	CASAVTQYF	TGTGCCAGCGCGGTGACCCAGTACTTC
TRBV6-5	TRBJ1-2	.	.	CASAGGSGYTF	TGTGCCAGTGCCGGGGGTAGCGGCTACACCTTC
TRBV7-9	TRBJ1-4	.	.	CASSDTGLGATNEKLFF	TGTGCCAGCAGCGACACCGGGTTGGGAGCAACTAATGAAAAACTGTTTTTT
TRBV27	TRBJ1-2	.	.	CASSLAVNYGYTF	TGTGCCAGCAGTCTCGCTGTAAATTATGGCTACACCTTC
TRBV1	TRBJ2-2	.	.	CTSSPGPPSTGELFF	TGCACCAGCAGCCCCGGACCTCCGTCCACCGGGGAGCTGTTTTTT
TRBV7-9	TRBJ1-3	.	once	CASSSVPSEGRYTIYF	TGTGCCAGCAGCTCAGTCCCCAGCGAAGGTAGATACACCATATATTTT
TRBV11-2	TRBJ1-2	.	.	CASSLVGSGGNYGYTF	TGTGCCAGCAGCTTAGTAGGCTCCGGGGGAAACTATGGCTACACCTTC
TRBV27	TRBJ2-5	.	once	CASSRSPAWAETQYF	TGTGCCAGCAGCAGATCCCCGGCTTGGGCGGAGACCCAGTACTTC
TRBV7-9	TRBJ2-5	TRBD1	.	CASTLSTDRGGETQYF	TGTGCCAGCACCTTAAGTACAGACAGGGGAGGAGAGACCCAGTACTTC
TRBV15	TRBJ1-5	.	once	CATSRERYQPQHF	TGTGCCACCAGCAGAGAACGGTATCAGCCCCAGCATTTT
TRBV9	TRBJ2-3	.	.	CASSVVGGFTTDTQYF	TGTGCCAGCAGCGTAGTTGGTGGCTTTACCACAGATACGCAGTATTTT
TRBV25-1	TRBJ2-7	TRBD2	once	CASSESWGSGGYEQYF	TGTGCCAGCAGTGAGTCCTGGGGCAGCGGGGGGTACGAGCAGTACTTC
TRBV7-9	TRBJ2-2	TRBD2	.	CASSNILAGAGELFF	TGTGCCAGCAGCAACATACTAGCGGGAGCCGGGGAGCTGTTTTTT